This TCR beta chain is drawn from a study of T-cell reconstitution after alpha-beta-depleted transplantation in children. Germline lookup yields CDR1 LGHDT and CDR2 YNNKEL (reference sequence). Trimming shortened V by 3 bases and J by 4 bases, and 10 bases separated the two germline ends. This CDR3 is 14 amino acids long. A TCRbeta library incorporating unique molecular identifiers was prepared. TCRdb processed the PCR reads anew with MiXCR; each CDR3 protein has one entry. The sample carries around 370,000 distinct CDR3 sequences, over 9% recorded once. The chain joins TRBV3-1 to TRBJ2-1; the D is unclear. The receptor comes from a human donor who donated a stem cell graft to a child with acute lymphoblastic leukemia. Specimen: PBMCs from the stem cell graft donor, collected from the stem cell graft. The CDR3 spells CASSHGGVYNEQFF. As DNA, the CDR3 is TGTGCCAGCAGCCATGGCGGCGTTTACAATGAGCAGTTCTTC.